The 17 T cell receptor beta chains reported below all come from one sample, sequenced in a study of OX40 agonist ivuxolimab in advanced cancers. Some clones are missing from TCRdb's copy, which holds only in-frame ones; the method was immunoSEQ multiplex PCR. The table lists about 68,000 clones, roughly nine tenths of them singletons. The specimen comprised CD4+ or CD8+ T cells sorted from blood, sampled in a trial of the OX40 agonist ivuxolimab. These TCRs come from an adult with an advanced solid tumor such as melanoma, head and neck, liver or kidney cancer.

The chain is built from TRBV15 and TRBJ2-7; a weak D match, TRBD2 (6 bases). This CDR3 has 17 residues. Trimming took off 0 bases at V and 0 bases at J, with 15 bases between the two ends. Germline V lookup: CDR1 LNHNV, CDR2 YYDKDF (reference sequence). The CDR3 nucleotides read TGTGCCACCAGCAGAGAACTTGGCGGGACGGCCTCCTACGAGCAGTACTTC. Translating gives CATSRELGGTASYEQYF.

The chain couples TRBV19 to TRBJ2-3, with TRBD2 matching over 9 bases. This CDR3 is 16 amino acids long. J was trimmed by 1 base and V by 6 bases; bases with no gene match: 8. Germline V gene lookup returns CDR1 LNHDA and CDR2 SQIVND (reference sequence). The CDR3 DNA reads TGTGCCAGTAGGGGGTTAGCGGGAGTCGGCACAGATACGCAGTATTTT. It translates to CASRGLAGVGTDTQYF. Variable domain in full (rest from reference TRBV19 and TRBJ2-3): DGGITQSPKYLFRKEGQNVTLSCEQNLNHDAMYWYRQDPGQGLRLIYYSQIVNDFQKGDIAEGYSVSREKKESFPLTVTSAQKNPTAFYLCASRGLAGVGTDTQYFGPGTRLTVL.

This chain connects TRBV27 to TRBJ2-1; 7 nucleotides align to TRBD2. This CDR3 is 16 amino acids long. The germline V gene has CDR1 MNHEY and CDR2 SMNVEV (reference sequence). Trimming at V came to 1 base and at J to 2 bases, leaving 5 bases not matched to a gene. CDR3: CASSLLGGGPYNEQFF. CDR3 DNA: TGTGCCAGCAGTTTATTGGGGGGGGGTCCCTACAATGAGCAGTTCTTC.

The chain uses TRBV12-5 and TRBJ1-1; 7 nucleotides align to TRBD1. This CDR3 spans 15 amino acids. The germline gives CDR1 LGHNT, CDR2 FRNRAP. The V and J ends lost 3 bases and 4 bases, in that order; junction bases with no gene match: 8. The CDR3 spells CASGLGGGGFTEAFF. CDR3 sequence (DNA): TGTGCTAGTGGTTTAGGAGGGGGCGGTTTCACTGAAGCTTTCTTT.

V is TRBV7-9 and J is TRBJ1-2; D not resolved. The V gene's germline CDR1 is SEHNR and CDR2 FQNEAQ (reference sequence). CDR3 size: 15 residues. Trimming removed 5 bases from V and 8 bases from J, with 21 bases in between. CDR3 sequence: CASSPPRADTAGYTF. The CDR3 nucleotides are TGTGCCAGCAGCCCACCGCGAGCAGACACGGCCGGCTACACCTTC.

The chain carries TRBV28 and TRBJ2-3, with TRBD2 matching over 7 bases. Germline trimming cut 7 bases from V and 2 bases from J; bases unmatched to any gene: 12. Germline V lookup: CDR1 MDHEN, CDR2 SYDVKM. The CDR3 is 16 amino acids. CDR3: CASNFPGAGVTDTQYF. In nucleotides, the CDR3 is TGTGCCAGCAACTTCCCTGGGGCGGGAGTCACAGATACGCAGTATTTT.

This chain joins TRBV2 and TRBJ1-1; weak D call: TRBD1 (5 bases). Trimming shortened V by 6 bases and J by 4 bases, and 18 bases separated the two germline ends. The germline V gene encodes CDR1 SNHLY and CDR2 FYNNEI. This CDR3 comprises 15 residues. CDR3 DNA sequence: TGTGCCAGCAGGGGCCGGGGGGAAGCTGCCACTGAAGCTTTCTTT. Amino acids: CASRGRGEAATEAFF.

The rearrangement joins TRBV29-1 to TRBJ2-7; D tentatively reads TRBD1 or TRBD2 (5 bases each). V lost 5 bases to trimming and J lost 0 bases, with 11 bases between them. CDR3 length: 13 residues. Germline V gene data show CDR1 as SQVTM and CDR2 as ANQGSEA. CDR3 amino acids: CSVWGIASYEQYF. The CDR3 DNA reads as TGCAGCGTTTGGGGGATTGCCTCCTACGAGCAGTACTTC.

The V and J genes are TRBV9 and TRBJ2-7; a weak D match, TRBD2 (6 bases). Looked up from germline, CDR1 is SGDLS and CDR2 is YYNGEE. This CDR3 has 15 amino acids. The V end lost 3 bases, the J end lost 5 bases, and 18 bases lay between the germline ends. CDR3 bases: TGTGCCAGCAGCGCCTCCCCCGCCGGGAGCGACGAGCAGTACTTC. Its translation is CASSASPAGSDEQYF.

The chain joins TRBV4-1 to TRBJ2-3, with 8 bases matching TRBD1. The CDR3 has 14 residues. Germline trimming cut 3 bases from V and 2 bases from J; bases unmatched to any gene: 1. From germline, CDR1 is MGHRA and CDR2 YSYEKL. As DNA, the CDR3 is TGCGCCAGCAGCCAGGACAGGGTCACAGATACGCAGTATTTT. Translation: CASSQDRVTDTQYF.

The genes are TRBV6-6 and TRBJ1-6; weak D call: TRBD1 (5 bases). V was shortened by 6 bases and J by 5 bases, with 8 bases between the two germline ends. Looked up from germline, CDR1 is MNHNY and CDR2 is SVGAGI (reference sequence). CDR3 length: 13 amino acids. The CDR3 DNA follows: TGTGCCAGCAGCCCCAGGGATAATTCACCCCTCCACTTT. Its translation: CASSPRDNSPLHF.

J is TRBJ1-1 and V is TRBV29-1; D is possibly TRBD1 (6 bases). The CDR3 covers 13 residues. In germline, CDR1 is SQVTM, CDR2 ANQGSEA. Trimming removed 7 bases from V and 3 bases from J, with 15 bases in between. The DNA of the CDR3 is TGCAGCGCCAGGACAGCGAGGGACACTGAAGCTTTCTTT. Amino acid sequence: CSARTARDTEAFF.

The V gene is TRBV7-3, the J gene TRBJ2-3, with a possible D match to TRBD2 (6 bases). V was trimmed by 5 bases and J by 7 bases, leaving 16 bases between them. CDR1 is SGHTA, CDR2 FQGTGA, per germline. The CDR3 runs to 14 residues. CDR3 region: CASSPSAPANTQYF. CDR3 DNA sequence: TGTGCCAGCAGCCCTAGCGCCCCCGCGAATACGCAGTATTTT.

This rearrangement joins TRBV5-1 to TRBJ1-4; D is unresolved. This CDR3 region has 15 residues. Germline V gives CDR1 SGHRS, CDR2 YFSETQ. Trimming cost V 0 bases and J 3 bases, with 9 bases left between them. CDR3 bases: TGCGCCAGCAGCTTGGTCTGGGGATCTAATGAAAAACTGTTTTTT. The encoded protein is CASSLVWGSNEKLFF.

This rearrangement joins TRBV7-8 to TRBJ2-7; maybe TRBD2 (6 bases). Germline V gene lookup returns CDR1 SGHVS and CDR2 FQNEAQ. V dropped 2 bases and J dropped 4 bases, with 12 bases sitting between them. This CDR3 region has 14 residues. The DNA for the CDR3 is TGTGCCAGCAGCTTAATGGTCAGCGGGTACGAGCAGTACTTC. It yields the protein CASSLMVSGYEQYF. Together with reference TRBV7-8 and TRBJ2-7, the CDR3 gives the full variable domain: GAGVSQSPRYKVAKRGQDVALRCDPISGHVSLFWYQQALGQGPEFLTYFQNEAQLDKSGLPSDRFFAERPEGSVSTLKIQRTQQEDSAVYLCASSLMVSGYEQYFGPGTRLTVT.

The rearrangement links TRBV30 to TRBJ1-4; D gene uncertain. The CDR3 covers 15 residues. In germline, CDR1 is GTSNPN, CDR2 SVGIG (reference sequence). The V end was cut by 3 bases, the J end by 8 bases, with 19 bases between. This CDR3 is CAWSGWLPIEEKLFF. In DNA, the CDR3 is TGTGCCTGGAGCGGTTGGCTACCGATTGAAGAAAAACTGTTTTTT.

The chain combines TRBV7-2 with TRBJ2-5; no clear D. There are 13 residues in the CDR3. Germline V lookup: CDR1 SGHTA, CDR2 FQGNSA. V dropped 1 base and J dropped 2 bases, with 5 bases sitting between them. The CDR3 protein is CASSLGRQETQYF. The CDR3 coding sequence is TGTGCCAGCAGCTTAGGTCGACAAGAGACCCAGTACTTC.